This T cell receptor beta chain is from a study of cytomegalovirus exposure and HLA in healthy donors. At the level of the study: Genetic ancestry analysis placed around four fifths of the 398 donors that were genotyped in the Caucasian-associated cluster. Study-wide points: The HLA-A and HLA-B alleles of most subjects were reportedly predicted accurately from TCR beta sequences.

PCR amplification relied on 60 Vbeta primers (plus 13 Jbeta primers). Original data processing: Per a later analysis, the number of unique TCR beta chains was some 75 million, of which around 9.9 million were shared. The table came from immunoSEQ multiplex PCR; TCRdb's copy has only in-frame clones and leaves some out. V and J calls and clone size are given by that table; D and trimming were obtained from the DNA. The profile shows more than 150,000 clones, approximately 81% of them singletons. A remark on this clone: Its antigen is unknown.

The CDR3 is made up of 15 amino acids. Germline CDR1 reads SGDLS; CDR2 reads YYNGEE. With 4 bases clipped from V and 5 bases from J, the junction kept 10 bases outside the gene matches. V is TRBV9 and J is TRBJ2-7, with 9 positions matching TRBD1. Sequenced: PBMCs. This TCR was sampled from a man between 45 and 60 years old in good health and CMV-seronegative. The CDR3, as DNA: TGTGCCAGCAGCCCGGGACAGGGTGAGGTTGACGAGCAGTACTTC. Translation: CASSPGQGEVDEQYF.